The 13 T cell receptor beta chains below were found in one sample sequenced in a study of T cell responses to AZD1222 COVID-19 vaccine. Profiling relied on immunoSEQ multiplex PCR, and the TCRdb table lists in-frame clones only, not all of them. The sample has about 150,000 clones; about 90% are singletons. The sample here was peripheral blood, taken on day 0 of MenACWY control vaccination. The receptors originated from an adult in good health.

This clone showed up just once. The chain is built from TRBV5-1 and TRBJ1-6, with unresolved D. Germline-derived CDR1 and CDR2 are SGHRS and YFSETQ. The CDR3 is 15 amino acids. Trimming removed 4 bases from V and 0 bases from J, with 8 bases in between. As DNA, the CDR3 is TGCGCCAGCAGCGACCGGAGCTCCTATAATTCACCCCTCCACTTT. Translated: CASSDRSSYNSPLHF. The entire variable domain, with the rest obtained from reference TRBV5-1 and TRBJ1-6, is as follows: KAGVTQTPRYLIKTRGQQVTLSCSPISGHRSVSWYQQTPGQGLQFLFEYFSETQRNKGNFPGRFSGRQFSNSRSEMNVSTLELGDSALYLCASSDRSSYNSPLHFGNGTRLTVT.

The CDR3 spells CATSVFLGNQPQHF. CDR3 coding DNA: TGTGCCACTTCGGTCTTCCTCGGGAATCAGCCCCAGCATTTT. This rearrangement joins TRBV6-5 to TRBJ1-5; D not resolved. This CDR3 has 14 amino acids. Looked up from germline, CDR1 is MNHEY and CDR2 is SVGAGI. Trimming removed 10 bases at V and 4 bases at J, with 17 bases between.

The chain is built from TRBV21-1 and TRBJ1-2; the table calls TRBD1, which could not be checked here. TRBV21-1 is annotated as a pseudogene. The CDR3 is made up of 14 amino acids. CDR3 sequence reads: CASTRLRTGNGYTF. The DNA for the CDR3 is TGTGCCAGCACAAGATTGCGGACAGGGAATGGCTACACCTTC.

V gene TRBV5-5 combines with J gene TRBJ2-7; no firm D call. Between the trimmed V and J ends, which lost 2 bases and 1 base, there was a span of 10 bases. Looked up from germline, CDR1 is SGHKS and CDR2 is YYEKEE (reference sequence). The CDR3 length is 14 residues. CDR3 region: CASSFRRQSYEQYF. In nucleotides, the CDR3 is TGTGCCAGCAGCTTTCGTCGGCAATCCTACGAGCAGTACTTC. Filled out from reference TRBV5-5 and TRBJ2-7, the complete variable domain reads DAGVTQSPTHLIKTRGQQVTLRCSPISGHKSVSWYQQVLGQGPQFIFQYYEKEERGRGNFPDRFSARQFPNYSSELNVNALLLGDSALYLCASSFRRQSYEQYFGPGTRLTVT.

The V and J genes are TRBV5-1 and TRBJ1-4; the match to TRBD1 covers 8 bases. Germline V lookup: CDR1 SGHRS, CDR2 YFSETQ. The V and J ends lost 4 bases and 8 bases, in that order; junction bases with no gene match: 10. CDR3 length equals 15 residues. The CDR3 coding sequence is TGCGCCAGCAGCAAACAAGGCCAGGGGGCGGAAAAACTGTTTTTT. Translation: CASSKQGQGAEKLFF.

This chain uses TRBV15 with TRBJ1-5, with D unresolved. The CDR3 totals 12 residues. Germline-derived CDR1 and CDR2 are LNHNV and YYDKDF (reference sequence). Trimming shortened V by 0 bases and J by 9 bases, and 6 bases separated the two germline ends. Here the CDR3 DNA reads TGTGCCACCAGCAGAGATCTAGGGCCCCAGCATTTT. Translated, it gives CATSRDLGPQHF.

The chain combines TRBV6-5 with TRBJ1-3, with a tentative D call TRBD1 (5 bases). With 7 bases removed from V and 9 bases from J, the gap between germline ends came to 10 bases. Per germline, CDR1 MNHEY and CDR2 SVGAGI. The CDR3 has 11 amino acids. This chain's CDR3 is CASITQGTIYF. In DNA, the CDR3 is TGTGCCAGCATTACGCAGGGCACCATATATTTT.

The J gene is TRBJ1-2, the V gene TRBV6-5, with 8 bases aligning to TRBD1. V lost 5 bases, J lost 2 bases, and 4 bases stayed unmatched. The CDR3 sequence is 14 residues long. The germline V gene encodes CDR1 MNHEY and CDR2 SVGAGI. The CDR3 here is CASSLDRDNYGYTF. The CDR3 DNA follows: TGTGCCAGCAGTCTGGACAGGGACAACTATGGCTACACCTTC.

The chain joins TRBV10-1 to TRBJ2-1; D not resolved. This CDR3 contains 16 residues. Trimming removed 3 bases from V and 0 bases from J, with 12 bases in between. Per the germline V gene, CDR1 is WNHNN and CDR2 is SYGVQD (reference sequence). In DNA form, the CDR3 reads TGCGCCAGCAGTGAAAGGTCTTCTAGCTCCTACAATGAGCAGTTCTTC. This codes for CASSERSSSSYNEQFF.

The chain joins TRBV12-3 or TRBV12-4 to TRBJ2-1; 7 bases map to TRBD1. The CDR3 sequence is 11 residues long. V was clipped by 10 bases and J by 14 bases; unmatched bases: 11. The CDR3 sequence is CAIDGDRAKFF. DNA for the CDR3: TGTGCCATCGATGGAGACAGGGCTAAGTTCTTC.

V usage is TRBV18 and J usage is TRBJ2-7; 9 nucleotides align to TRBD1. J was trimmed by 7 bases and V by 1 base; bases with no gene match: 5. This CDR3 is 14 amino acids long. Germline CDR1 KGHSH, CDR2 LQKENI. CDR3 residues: CASSPRDRAEEQYF. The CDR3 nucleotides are TGTGCCAGCTCACCACGGGACAGGGCGGAAGAGCAGTACTTC.

The CDR3 loop reads CASSQAGGVGTEAFF. CDR3 coding DNA: TGTGCCAGCAGCCAAGCAGGGGGGGTTGGCACTGAAGCTTTCTTT. This rearrangement joins TRBV4-2 to TRBJ1-1, with 7 bases that match TRBD1. Germline V gives CDR1 LGHNA, CDR2 YNFKEQ. CDR3 size: 15 residues. V trimming: 1 base; J trimming: 4 bases; junction bases outside the gene matches: 6.

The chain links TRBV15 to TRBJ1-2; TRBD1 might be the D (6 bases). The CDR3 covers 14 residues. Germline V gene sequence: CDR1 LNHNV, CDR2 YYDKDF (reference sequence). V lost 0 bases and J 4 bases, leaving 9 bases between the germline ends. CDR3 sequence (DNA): TGTGCCACCAGCAGAGACGGGGGCCCCTATGGCTACACCTTC. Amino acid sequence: CATSRDGGPYGYTF.